The 18 T cell receptor beta chains below all came from one sample that was sequenced in a study of blood T cell repertoires in COVID-19. Sequenced by immunoSEQ multiplex PCR; TCRdb stores in-frame clones only, minus some. The table shows approximately 280,000 clones, with about 89% occurring only once. Sequences were obtained from peripheral blood. These receptors were taken from a middle-aged man with acute or convalescent COVID-19.

This rearrangement joins TRBV6-2 or TRBV6-3 to TRBJ2-1; 7 bases align to TRBD1. The CDR3 runs 16 residues. Germline V gene sequence: CDR1 MNHEY, CDR2 SVGEGT. V gave up 2 bases and J gave up 0 bases; unmatched junction bases: 4. CDR3 bases: TGTGCCAGCAGTTACCTGACAGGGTACTCCTACAATGAGCAGTTCTTC. It codes for CASSYLTGYSYNEQFF.

The chain recombines TRBV5-6 with TRBJ1-5; 9 nucleotides line up with TRBD1. The CDR3 runs 19 residues. CDR1 and CDR2 from the germline V gene are SGHDT and YYEEEE. V shed 3 bases and J 3 bases; nucleotides not matched to a gene: 16. This CDR3 reads CASSYETHRDRVPNQPQHF. CDR3 nucleotide sequence: TGTGCCAGCAGCTACGAGACTCACCGGGACAGGGTTCCCAATCAGCCCCAGCATTTT.

The chain carries TRBV30 and TRBJ1-1; 7 bases fit TRBD1. The V gene end was trimmed by 2 bases and the J gene end by 5 bases; junction bases not matched to a gene: 11. The CDR3 sequence is 15 residues long. Germline V gives CDR1 GTSNPN, CDR2 SVGIG (reference sequence). In nucleotides, the CDR3 is TGTGCCTGGAGTACCCAGGGGGGATCGTGGACTGAAGCTTTCTTT. Translating gives CAWSTQGGSWTEAFF. The variable domain in full, with the rest retrieved from reference TRBV30 and TRBJ1-1, is SQTIHQWPATLVQPVGSPLSLECTVEGTSNPNLYWYRQAAGRGLQLLFYSVGIGQISSEVPQNLSASRPQDRQFILSSKKLLLSDSGFYLCAWSTQGGSWTEAFFGQGTRLTVV.

V gene TRBV7-8 combines with J gene TRBJ1-2; D unclear. V lost 5 bases and J 5 bases, leaving 15 bases between the germline ends. The CDR3 runs to 14 residues. CDR1 is SGHVS, CDR2 FQNEAQ, per germline. The DNA for the CDR3 is TGTGCCAGCAGCCCACGGCCGGGTTTATATGGCTACACCTTC. This gives the protein CASSPRPGLYGYTF.

In its sample, this clone was seen a few times. The V call is TRBV29-1, the J call TRBJ1-4; 8 bases are a match to TRBD1. CDR1 is SQVTM, CDR2 ANQGSEA, per germline. V trimming: 6 bases; J trimming: 3 bases; junction bases outside the gene matches: 6. The CDR3 length is 14 residues. The DNA of the CDR3 is TGCAGCGTCGTTCAGGGGGCCCCTAATGAAAAACTGTTTTTT. As protein: CSVVQGAPNEKLFF.

There are a few counts of this clone. V is TRBV5-1 and J is TRBJ1-1, with D possibly TRBD1 on 5 matching bases. The CDR3 consists of 14 residues. The germline V gene encodes CDR1 SGHRS and CDR2 YFSETQ. V lost 1 base and J lost 7, with 14 bases in between. CDR3 in amino acids: CASSLTVTGGEAFF. The CDR3 DNA reads as TGCGCCAGCAGCTTGACCGTTACGGGGGGTGAAGCTTTCTTT. Based on the CDR3 plus reference TRBV5-1 and TRBJ1-1, the full variable domain is KAGVTQTPRYLIKTRGQQVTLSCSPISGHRSVSWYQQTPGQGLQFLFEYFSETQRNKGNFPGRFSGRQFSNSRSEMNVSTLELGDSALYLCASSLTVTGGEAFFGQGTRLTVV.

The genes are TRBV4-2 and TRBJ1-1; D perhaps matches TRBD1 (5 bases). CDR3 length: 15 amino acids. In germline, CDR1 is LGHNA, CDR2 YNFKEQ. Trimming removed 0 bases at V and 6 bases at J, with 14 bases between. The CDR3 protein is CASSQDGRESAEAFF. CDR3 in DNA: TGTGCCAGCAGCCAAGATGGCAGGGAAAGCGCTGAAGCTTTCTTT.

V is TRBV2 and J is TRBJ2-7; TRBD2 is a possible D gene (6 bases). Per the germline V gene, CDR1 is SNHLY and CDR2 is FYNNEI. Trimming stripped 2 bases from V and 0 bases from J, with 11 bases between. The CDR3 sequence is 15 residues long. CDR3 nucleotides: TGTGCCAGCAGTGAAAATAGCGGAAGCTCCTACGAGCAGTACTTC. This gives the protein CASSENSGSSYEQYF.

The chain employs TRBV6-5 and TRBJ2-3; 8 bases line up with TRBD2. Germline CDR1 is MNHEY and CDR2 is SVGAGI. The CDR3 contains 14 residues. Trimming took 6 bases from V and 7 from J; bases not matched to a gene: 9. CDR3: CASSPRLASYTQYF. The CDR3 DNA sequence: TGTGCCAGCAGCCCCCGACTAGCGAGTTATACGCAGTATTTT.

This chain joins TRBV27 and TRBJ1-6, with TRBD1 matching over 7 bases. J lost 7 bases, V lost 10 bases, and 13 bases had no gene match. CDR1 MNHEY and CDR2 SMNVEV come from the germline V gene (reference sequence). This CDR3 is 15 amino acids long. The CDR3 loop is CATRPGRGQNSPLHF. CDR3 nucleotides: TGTGCCACTCGACCCGGCAGGGGACAGAATTCACCCCTCCACTTT.

The chain joins TRBV19 to TRBJ2-3; the D is unclear. Germline lookup yields CDR1 LNHDA and CDR2 SQIVND (reference sequence). The germline V and J ends were trimmed by 7 bases and 0 bases, with 5 bases remaining between them. This CDR3 has 12 amino acids. The CDR3 is CASKTSTDTQYF. The CDR3 coding sequence is TGTGCCAGTAAGACTAGCACAGATACGCAGTATTTT.

The V and J genes are TRBV2 and TRBJ1-1, with D perhaps TRBD1 (5 bases). The CDR3 is 14 residues long. The germline V gene has CDR1 SNHLY and CDR2 FYNNEI. The V end lost 6 bases, the J end lost 8 bases, and 19 bases lay between the germline ends. CDR3 amino acids: CASSFSGDRAEAFF. In DNA form, the CDR3 reads TGTGCCAGCAGCTTCTCGGGTGACAGAGCCGAAGCTTTCTTT.

This clone was seen more than once but under ten times. This chain connects TRBV9 to TRBJ1-1, with no clear D. Germline CDR1 reads SGDLS; CDR2 reads YYNGEE. V gave up 0 bases and J gave up 1 base, with 13 bases separating them. The CDR3 is 16 amino acids. In DNA, the CDR3 is TGTGCCAGCAGCGTAGGGGCAGGATTAGGGAACACTGAAGCTTTCTTT. Translated: CASSVGAGLGNTEAFF.

The CDR3 protein is CASSMRTATEAFF. The CDR3 coding sequence is TGTGCCAGTAGTATGCGGACAGCGACTGAAGCTTTCTTT. The gene calls are TRBV19 and TRBJ1-1; D perhaps matches TRBD1 (6 bases). CDR1 and CDR2 from the germline V gene are LNHDA and SQIVND (reference sequence). Between the trimmed V and J ends, which lost 3 bases and 5 bases, there was a span of 10 bases. The CDR3 totals 13 residues.

The chain employs TRBV6-5 and TRBJ1-6; D remains ambiguous. The CDR3 is 15 residues long. V was shortened by 6 bases and J by 10 bases, with 19 bases between the two germline ends. CDR1 is MNHEY and CDR2 is SVGAGI in the germline V gene. DNA of the CDR3: TGTGCCAGCAGCTCCCTGCGCGTCCTAATGTCACCCCTCCACTTT. It codes for CASSSLRVLMSPLHF.

This chain links TRBV2 with TRBJ1-5; 9 positions agree with TRBD1. This CDR3 contains 16 residues. Germline values: CDR1 SNHLY, CDR2 FYNNEI. The V and J ends lost 5 bases and 2 bases, in that order; junction bases with no gene match: 7. DNA of the CDR3: TGTGCCAGCAGTCAAAGTCGGGACAGGGGCAATCAGCCCCAGCATTTT. Protein: CASSQSRDRGNQPQHF.

The J gene is TRBJ2-3, the V gene TRBV2; 10 nucleotides match TRBD2. V was pared by 6 bases and J by 1 base, with 7 bases of the junction left unmatched. The CDR3 loop spans 16 amino acids. The germline V gene has CDR1 SNHLY and CDR2 FYNNEI. CDR3 DNA sequence: TGTGCCAGCAGCGCCTTAGCGGGGGGTGGCACAGATACGCAGTATTTT. It specifies CASSALAGGGTDTQYF.

The chain uses TRBV6-5 and TRBJ1-5; D unresolved. The V end lost 5 bases, the J end lost 5 bases, and 16 bases lay between the germline ends. The CDR3 consists of 15 residues. In germline, CDR1 is MNHEY, CDR2 SVGAGI. CDR3 residues: CASSPGFRRDQPQHF. The DNA of the CDR3 is TGTGCCAGCAGTCCCGGGTTCCGCCGAGATCAGCCCCAGCATTTT.